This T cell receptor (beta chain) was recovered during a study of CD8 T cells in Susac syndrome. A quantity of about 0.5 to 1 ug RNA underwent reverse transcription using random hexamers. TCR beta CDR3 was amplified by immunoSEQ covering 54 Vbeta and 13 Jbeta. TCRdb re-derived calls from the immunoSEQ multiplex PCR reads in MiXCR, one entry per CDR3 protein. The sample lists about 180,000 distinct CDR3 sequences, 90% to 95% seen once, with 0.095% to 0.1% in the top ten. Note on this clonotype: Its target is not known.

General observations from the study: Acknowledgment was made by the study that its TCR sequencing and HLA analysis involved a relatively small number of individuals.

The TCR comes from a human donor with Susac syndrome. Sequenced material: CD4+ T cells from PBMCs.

CDR3 sequence: CSAGTDNYEQYF. DNA of the CDR3: TGCAGTGCTGGGACCGATAACTACGAGCAGTACTTC. V gene TRBV20-1 combines with J gene TRBJ2-7; TRBD1 or TRBD2 may be the D gene (5 bases each). V was pared by 5 bases and J by 3 bases, with 11 bases between. The CDR3 has 12 residues. Germline values: CDR1 DFQATT, CDR2 SNEGSKA (reference sequence).